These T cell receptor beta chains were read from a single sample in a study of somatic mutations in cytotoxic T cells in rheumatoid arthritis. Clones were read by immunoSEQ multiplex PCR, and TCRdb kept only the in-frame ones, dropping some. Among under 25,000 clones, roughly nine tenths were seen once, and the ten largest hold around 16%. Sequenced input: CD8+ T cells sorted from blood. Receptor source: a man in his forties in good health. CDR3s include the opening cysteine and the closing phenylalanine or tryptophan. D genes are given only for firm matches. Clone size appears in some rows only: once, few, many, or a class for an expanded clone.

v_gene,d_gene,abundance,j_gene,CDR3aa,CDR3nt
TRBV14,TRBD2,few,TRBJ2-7,CASSPLAGIYEQYF,TGTGCCAGCAGCCCGCTAGCGGGAATCTACGAGCAGTACTTC
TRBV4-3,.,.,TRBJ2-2,CASSQDTRTGELFF,TGCGCCAGCAGCCAAGATACGAGGACCGGGGAGCTGTTTTTT
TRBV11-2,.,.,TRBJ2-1,CASSINREQFF,TGTGCCAGCAGCATTAATCGTGAGCAGTTCTTC
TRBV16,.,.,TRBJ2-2,CASSQGHNTGELFF,TGTGCCAGCAGCCAGGGTCACAACACCGGGGAGCTGTTTTTT
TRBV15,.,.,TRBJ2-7,CATSRDGGEQYF,TGTGCCACCAGCAGAGATGGGGGCGAGCAGTACTTC
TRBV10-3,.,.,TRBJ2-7,CATRTTYEQYF,TGTGCCACCCGGACTACGTACGAGCAGTACTTC
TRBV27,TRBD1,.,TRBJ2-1,CASSKYWTGTGSYNEQFF,TGTGCCAGCAGCAAATATTGGACCGGGACAGGGTCCTACAATGAGCAGTTCTTC
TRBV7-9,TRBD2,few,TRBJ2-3,CASSKREGPDTQYF,TGTGCCAGCAGCAAGCGGGAGGGCCCCGATACGCAGTATTTT
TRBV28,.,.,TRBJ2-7,CASSGRWERMYEQYF,TGTGCCAGCAGCGGGCGATGGGAGAGGATGTACGAGCAGTACTTC
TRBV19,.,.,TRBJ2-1,CASSEWGEQFF,TGTGCCAGTAGCGAGTGGGGCGAGCAGTTCTTC
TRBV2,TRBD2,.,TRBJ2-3,CASIRLAGNTDTQYF,TGTGCCAGCATCCGACTAGCGGGAAACACAGATACGCAGTATTTT
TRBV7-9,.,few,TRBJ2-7,CASSSDYYEQYF,TGTGCCAGCAGCTCGGACTACTACGAGCAGTACTTC
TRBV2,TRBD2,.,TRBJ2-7,CASSEGLAVHYEQYF,TGTGCCAGCAGTGAAGGTCTAGCGGTTCACTACGAGCAGTACTTC
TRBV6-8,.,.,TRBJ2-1,CASSYLVWDTYNEQFF,TGTGCCAGCAGTTACCTCGTATGGGACACTTACAATGAGCAGTTCTTC
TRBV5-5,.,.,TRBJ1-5,CASSLYRSNQPQHF,TGTGCCAGCAGCTTGTACAGGAGCAATCAGCCCCAGCATTTT
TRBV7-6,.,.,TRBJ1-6,CASSLNYGGRSPLHF,TGTGCCAGCAGCTTAAACTACGGGGGGAGGTCACCCCTCCACTTT
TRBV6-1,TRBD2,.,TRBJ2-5,CASRARIAGGETQYF,TGTGCCAGCAGAGCAAGAATAGCGGGAGGAGAGACCCAGTACTTC
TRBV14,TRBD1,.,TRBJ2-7,CASSPAIGGLFRYEQYF,TGTGCCAGCAGCCCCGCCATAGGGGGCCTCTTCCGCTACGAGCAGTACTTC
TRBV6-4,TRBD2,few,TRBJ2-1,CASSDVAGAGNEQFF,TGTGCCAGCAGTGACGTAGCAGGAGCGGGGAATGAGCAGTTCTTC
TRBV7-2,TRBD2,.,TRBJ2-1,CASSLGLAGVEQFF,TGTGCCAGCAGCTTAGGACTAGCGGGAGTTGAGCAGTTCTTC
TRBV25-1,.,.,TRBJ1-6,CASSELADNSPLHF,TGTGCCAGCAGTGAACTGGCAGACAATTCACCCCTCCACTTT
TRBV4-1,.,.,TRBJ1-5,CASSRGGDLRNQPQHF,TGCGCCAGCAGCCGGGGGGGGGATCTTCGCAATCAGCCCCAGCATTTT
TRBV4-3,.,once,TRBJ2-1,CASSQDGSGSYNEQFF,TGCGCCAGCAGCCAAGATGGTAGCGGCTCCTACAATGAGCAGTTCTTC
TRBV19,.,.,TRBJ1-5,CASSVPGFSNQPQHF,TGTGCCAGTAGTGTCCCAGGGTTTAGCAATCAGCCCCAGCATTTT
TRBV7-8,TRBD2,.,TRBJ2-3,CASSLILASGTSTDTQYF,TGTGCCAGCAGCTTAATCCTGGCTAGCGGGACTAGCACAGATACGCAGTATTTT
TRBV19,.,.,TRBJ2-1,CASSIAPRGEQFF,TGTGCCAGTAGTATAGCCCCCCGAGGGGAGCAGTTCTTC
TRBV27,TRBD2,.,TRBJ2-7,CASGEGYEQYF,TGTGCCAGCGGGGAGGGATACGAGCAGTACTTC
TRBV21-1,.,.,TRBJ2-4,CASAQGQENIQYF,TGTGCCAGCGCCCAAGGGCAGGAAAACATTCAGTACTTC
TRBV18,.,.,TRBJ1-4,CASSPPGHTTNEKLFF,TGTGCCAGCTCACCACCGGGACACACAACTAATGAAAAACTGTTTTTT
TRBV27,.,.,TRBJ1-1,CASSLLGGRTEAFF,TGTGCCAGCAGTTTATTGGGGGGCCGGACTGAAGCTTTCTTT
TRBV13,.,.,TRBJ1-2,CASSTQQVYGYTF,TGTGCCAGCAGCACTCAACAGGTCTATGGCTACACCTTC
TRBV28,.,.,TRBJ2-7,CASATYEQYF,TGTGCCAGCGCCACCTACGAGCAGTACTTC
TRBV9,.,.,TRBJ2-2,CARRVGARNTGELFF,TGTGCCAGAAGGGTAGGGGCCAGGAACACCGGGGAGCTGTTTTTT
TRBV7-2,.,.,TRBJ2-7,CASSLGTAYEQYF,TGTGCCAGCAGCTTAGGGACAGCCTACGAGCAGTACTTC
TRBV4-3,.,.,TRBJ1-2,CASSAYLGRRRDYGYTF,TGCGCCAGCAGCGCGTATTTAGGCCGTCGCAGGGATTATGGCTACACCTTC
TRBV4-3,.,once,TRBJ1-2,CASSQDLRQHPQRGYTF,TGCGCCAGCAGCCAAGATTTGAGACAGCACCCCCAGCGTGGCTACACCTTC